This T cell receptor beta chain was sequenced for a study of blood T cells in healthy people across ages. The CDR3 totals 16 residues. J lost 6 bases, V lost 0 bases, and 7 bases had no gene match. The germline CDR1 and CDR2 sequences are SGDLS and YYNGEE. Then a second PCR, running roughly 6 to 12 cycles, was carried out with a sample-barcoded 5' primer and a J-beta primer mix. TCRdb fed the 5' RACE reads into MiXCR, producing one record per CDR3 protein. The sample yields about 760,000 distinct CDR3 sequences, 45% to 70% seen once. The source material was blood. This clonotype originated in a man aged 35 to 55 in good health. The V and J genes are TRBV9 and TRBJ2-1; 9 positions agree with TRBD2. CDR3 in DNA: TGTGCCAGCAGCGTAGGTTGGCGGGAGGGGGGCAATGAGCAGTTCTTC. The encoded protein is CASSVGWREGGNEQFF.